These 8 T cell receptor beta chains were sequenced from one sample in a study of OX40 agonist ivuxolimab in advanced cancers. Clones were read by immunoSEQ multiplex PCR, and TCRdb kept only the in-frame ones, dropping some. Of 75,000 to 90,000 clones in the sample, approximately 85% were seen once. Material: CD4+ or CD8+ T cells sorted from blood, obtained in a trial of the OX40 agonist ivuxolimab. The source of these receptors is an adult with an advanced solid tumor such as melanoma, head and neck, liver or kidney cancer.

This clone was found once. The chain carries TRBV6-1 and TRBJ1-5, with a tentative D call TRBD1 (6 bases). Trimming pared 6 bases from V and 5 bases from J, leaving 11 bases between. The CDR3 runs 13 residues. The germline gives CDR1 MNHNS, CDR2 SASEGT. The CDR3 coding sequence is TGTGCCAGCAGCACGACAGGAGATCAGCCCCAGCATTTT. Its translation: CASSTTGDQPQHF.

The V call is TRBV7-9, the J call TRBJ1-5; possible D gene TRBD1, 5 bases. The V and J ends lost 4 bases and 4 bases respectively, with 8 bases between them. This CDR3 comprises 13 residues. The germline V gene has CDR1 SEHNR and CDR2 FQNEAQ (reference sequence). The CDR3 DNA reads TGTGCCAGCAGCTGGGACTTTAATCAGCCCCAGCATTTT. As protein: CASSWDFNQPQHF.

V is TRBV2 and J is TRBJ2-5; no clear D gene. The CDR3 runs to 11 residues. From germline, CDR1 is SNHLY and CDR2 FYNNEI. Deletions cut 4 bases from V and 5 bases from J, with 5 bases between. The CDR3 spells CASSAGETQYF. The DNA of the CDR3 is TGTGCCAGCAGTGCTGGGGAGACCCAGTACTTC.

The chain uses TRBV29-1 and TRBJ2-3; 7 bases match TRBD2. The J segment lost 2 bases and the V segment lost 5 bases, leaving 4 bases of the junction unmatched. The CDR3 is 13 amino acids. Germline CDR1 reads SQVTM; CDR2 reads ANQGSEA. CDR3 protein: CSVKRDATDTQYF. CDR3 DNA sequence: TGCAGCGTTAAGCGGGATGCCACAGATACGCAGTATTTT.

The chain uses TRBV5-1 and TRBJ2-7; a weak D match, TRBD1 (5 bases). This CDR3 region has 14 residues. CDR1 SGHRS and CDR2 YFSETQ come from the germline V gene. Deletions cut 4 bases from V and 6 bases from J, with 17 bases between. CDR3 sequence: CASSPGRVEGEQYF. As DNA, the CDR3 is TGCGCCAGCAGCCCGGGCAGGGTCGAAGGCGAGCAGTACTTC.

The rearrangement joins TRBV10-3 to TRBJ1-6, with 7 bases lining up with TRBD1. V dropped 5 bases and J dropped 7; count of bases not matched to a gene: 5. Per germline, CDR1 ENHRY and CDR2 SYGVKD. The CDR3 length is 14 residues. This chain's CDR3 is CAISPGQANSPLHF. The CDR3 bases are TGTGCCATCAGTCCTGGACAGGCCAATTCACCCCTCCACTTT.

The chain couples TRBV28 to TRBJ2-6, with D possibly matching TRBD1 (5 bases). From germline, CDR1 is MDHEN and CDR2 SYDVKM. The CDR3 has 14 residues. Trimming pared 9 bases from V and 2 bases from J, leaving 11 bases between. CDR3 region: CASLYRTGANVLTF. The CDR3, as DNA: TGTGCCAGTCTGTACAGGACTGGGGCCAACGTCCTGACTTTC.

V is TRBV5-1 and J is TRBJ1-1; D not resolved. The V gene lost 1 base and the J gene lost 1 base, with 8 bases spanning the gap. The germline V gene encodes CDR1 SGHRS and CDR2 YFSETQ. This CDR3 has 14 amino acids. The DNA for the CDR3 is TGCGCCAGCAGCTTGTCGGTAGGGAACACTGAAGCTTTCTTT. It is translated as CASSLSVGNTEAFF.